This T cell receptor (beta chain) came from a study of shared clonotypes between healthy human individuals. Whole-study context: Every donor yielded three CD4 naive, three CD4 memory, two CD8 naive and one CD8 memory plate.

Original processing methods: ImmunoSEQ gave junction-only sequences without quality scores, so filtering differed. Using immunoSEQ multiplex PCR, the repertoire was profiled, and TCRdb retains in-frame clones only, with some absent. For V, J and clone size, that table is used; D and trimming come from the DNA. The table shows a few million clones, with under 97% occurring only once. Negatively enriched CD4+ T cells were divided by CD45RA into naive and memory. This CDR3 is built from 14 residues. Per germline, CDR1 SGHTA and CDR2 FQGTGA. V shed 6 bases and J shed 5 bases, with 16 bases lying between them.

The sequence came from a man aged 18 to 29 in good health. The sample taken for sequencing was naive CD4+ T cells sorted from blood. The subset was: CD45RA+ positively selected. This rearrangement joins TRBV7-3 to TRBJ1-1; no firm D call. CDR3 nucleotide sequence: TGTGCCAGCAGTCAAGACGGGTTGGGGACTGAAGCTTTCTTT. Translation gives CASSQDGLGTEAFF.